This T cell receptor (beta chain) emerged from a study of T-cell memory formation after mild COVID-19. Germline V gene sequence: CDR1 LNHDA, CDR2 SQIVND (reference sequence). Trimming at V came to 7 bases and at J to 3 bases, leaving 7 bases not matched to a gene. The CDR3 loop spans 14 amino acids. TCRdb passed the 5' RACE reads through MiXCR, listing each CDR3 protein once. The data contain 300,000 to 400,000 distinct CDR3 sequences, approximately 15% of them singletons. This clonotype was found a few times. The rearrangement links TRBV19 to TRBJ2-7; 9 bases agree with TRBD1. Sequencing input: PBMCs or a T cell subset sorted from them (not recorded which). The TCR sequence derives from a young man who had mild COVID-19 (a few samples of this study predate the infection). Cell type and time point are not known. CDR3 residues: CASKPGQGFYEQYF. In DNA form, the CDR3 reads TGTGCCAGTAAACCGGGACAGGGATTCTACGAGCAGTACTTC.